This passage covers 28 T cell receptor beta chains from one sample sequenced in a study of blood T cells in healthy people across ages. A sample-barcoded 5' primer and a J-beta primer mix were used in a second PCR of roughly 6 to 12 cycles. TCRdb used MiXCR to reprocess the 5' RACE reads, holding one entry per CDR3 protein. The profile shows about 1,000,000 distinct CDR3 sequences, 35% to 55% of them singletons. The source material was blood. The receptors were sampled from a woman in her sixties or seventies in good health.

The sample holds a few counts of this clonotype. V gene TRBV20-1 combines with J gene TRBJ2-3, with TRBD2 matching 13 bases. J gave up 0 bases and V 6 bases, and 6 bases lay outside the gene matches. Germline CDR1 is DFQATT and CDR2 is SNEGSKA (reference sequence). The CDR3 covers 16 residues. CDR3 loop: CSATGLAGISTDTQYF. CDR3 bases: TGCAGTGCGACGGGACTAGCGGGGATTAGCACAGATACGCAGTATTTT.

The V gene is TRBV7-6, the J gene TRBJ2-1; 7 nucleotides agree with TRBD1. CDR1 and CDR2 (germline): SGHVS, FNYEAQ. The junction had 3 bases not matched to a gene; V was cut back by 4 bases and J by 6 bases. The CDR3 extends over 13 amino acids. The DNA for the CDR3 is TGTGCCAGCAGCTGGGGACAGCTCAATGAGCAGTTCTTC. Translating gives CASSWGQLNEQFF.

This clonotype was observed at least ten times. The chain joins TRBV4-1 to TRBJ2-5; 10 bases map to TRBD1. The CDR3 spans 17 residues. V was clipped by 2 bases and J by 2 bases; unmatched bases: 8. Looked up from germline, CDR1 is MGHRA and CDR2 is YSYEKL. This chain's CDR3 is CASSQTPTGGFQETQYF. The CDR3, as DNA: TGCGCCAGCAGCCAAACTCCGACAGGGGGCTTTCAAGAGACCCAGTACTTC.

This clonotype has more than one count but fewer than ten. This rearrangement joins TRBV30 to TRBJ2-4; D is possibly TRBD2 (5 bases). The germline V gene has CDR1 GTSNPN and CDR2 SVGIG (reference sequence). Trimming took 0 bases from V and 8 from J, leaving 8 bases between them. The CDR3 runs 12 residues. CDR3 coding DNA: TGTGCCTGGAGTGTAAAGGGAGACATTCAGTACTTC. This codes for CAWSVKGDIQYF.

On this clonotype: Sequence at one end of the junction differs from germline and may be a read error. V is TRBV4-1 and J is TRBJ2-1; perhaps TRBD2 as D (6 bases). Germline CDR1 reads MGHRA; CDR2 reads YSYEKL. The CDR3 totals 14 residues. The chain's CDR3 is CAGSRKQGGDEQFF. Written as DNA, the CDR3 is TGCGCCGGCAGCCGCAAGCAGGGAGGCGATGAGCAGTTCTTC.

The chain employs TRBV5-1 and TRBJ2-7, with 10 bases identical to TRBD2. CDR1 SGHRS and CDR2 YFSETQ come from the germline V gene. With V trimmed by 3 bases and J by 5 bases, 17 bases remained unmatched. The CDR3 contains 18 residues. Here the CDR3 reads CASSSLGPAGGVGNEQYF. The CDR3 DNA follows: TGCGCCAGCAGCTCCCTCGGGCCAGCGGGGGGGGTTGGGAACGAGCAGTACTTC.

The J gene is TRBJ2-1, the V gene TRBV3-1; 8 nucleotides match TRBD2. The ends lost 4 bases at V and 4 bases at J; junction bases unmatched: 9. This CDR3 comprises 16 residues. The germline V gene encodes CDR1 LGHDT and CDR2 YNNKEL (reference sequence). CDR3 sequence reads: CASSPRHGGAYNEQFF. In nucleotides, the CDR3 is TGTGCCAGCAGCCCTCGCCACGGGGGGGCATACAATGAGCAGTTCTTC.

This chain uses TRBV24-1 with TRBJ2-3; TRBD2 matches 12 bases. V lost 4 bases and J lost 0; bases outside the gene matches: 4. This CDR3 has 17 residues. CDR1 KGHDR and CDR2 SFDVKD come from the germline V gene. The CDR3: CATSETGTSGSTDTQYF. In DNA form, the CDR3 reads TGTGCCACCAGTGAGACCGGGACTAGCGGGAGCACAGATACGCAGTATTTT.

This chain links TRBV2 with TRBJ2-1; perhaps D is TRBD1 or TRBD2 (5 bases each). Germline V gene sequence: CDR1 SNHLY, CDR2 FYNNEI. V was trimmed by 11 bases and J by 14 bases, leaving 19 bases between them. This CDR3 is 11 amino acids long. The CDR3 reads CAHGTPRGEFF. The CDR3 nucleotides are TGTGCCCACGGGACCCCACGAGGGGAGTTCTTC.

The chain links TRBV27 to TRBJ2-7; TRBD1 is a possible D gene (5 bases). This CDR3 is 14 amino acids long. Trimming shortened V by 8 bases and J by 0 bases, and 14 bases separated the two germline ends. CDR1 is MNHEY, CDR2 SMNVEV, per germline (reference sequence). Here the CDR3 reads CASRRQGNSYEQYF. The CDR3 DNA sequence: TGTGCCAGCCGACGGCAGGGTAACTCCTACGAGCAGTACTTC.

The rearrangement links TRBV20-1 to TRBJ2-3; D remains unclear. Germline CDR1 and CDR2: DFQATT and SNEGSKA (reference sequence). The CDR3 contains 12 residues. The ends were cut back, 0 bases at V and 4 bases at J, with 5 bases in the middle. This CDR3 is CSARDYSDTQYF. CDR3 nucleotides: TGCAGTGCTAGAGACTATTCAGATACGCAGTATTTT.

This clonotype was seen a few times. This chain connects TRBV9 to TRBJ2-4, with 8 bases aligning to TRBD2. The J call may be mistaken, given a closer DNA end match to TRBJ2-7. The CDR3 length is 14 residues. Per germline, CDR1 SGDLS and CDR2 YYNGEE. CDR3 protein: CASSVGGLAGEQYF. Written as DNA, the CDR3 is TGTGCCAGCAGCGTAGGAGGACTAGCCGGCGAGCAGTACTTC.

The chain carries TRBV20-1 and TRBJ2-1, with TRBD2 matching over 7 bases. Germline assignment: CDR1 DFQATT and CDR2 SNEGSKA (reference sequence). The CDR3 is 15 residues long. J was trimmed by 1 base and V by 4 bases; bases with no gene match: 7. In nucleotides, the CDR3 is TGCAGTGCTACTGACGCGGGAGCATCCTACAATGAGCAGTTCTTC. This codes for CSATDAGASYNEQFF.

This clonotype has a handful of counts. This chain uses TRBV5-6 with TRBJ2-1, with 7 bases matching TRBD2. The V and J ends lost 3 bases and 8 bases, in that order; junction bases with no gene match: 8. This CDR3 contains 14 residues. CDR1 and CDR2 from the germline V gene are SGHDT and YYEEEE. The CDR3 sequence: CASSSPAGVDEQFF. The CDR3 DNA reads as TGTGCCAGCAGCTCCCCGGCGGGGGTGGATGAGCAGTTCTTC.

In its sample, this clonotype was seen a few times. The chain carries TRBV6-1 and TRBJ2-7; the D gene is possibly TRBD1 (5 bases). Judging by the DNA end, TRBJ2-4 fits better; the J call may be wrong. This CDR3 region has 14 residues. The germline CDR1 and CDR2 sequences are MNHNS and SASEGT. The CDR3 here is CASTGMVSKNIQYF. The DNA for the CDR3 is TGTGCCAGCACAGGGATGGTGTCCAAAAACATTCAGTACTTC.

Only one count was recorded for this clonotype. V is TRBV3-1 and J is TRBJ2-1; 7 nucleotides match TRBD1. V lost 3 bases to trimming and J lost 12 bases; unmatched junction nucleotides: 11. The germline V gene has CDR1 LGHDT and CDR2 YNNKEL (reference sequence). There are 14 residues in the CDR3. The CDR3 here is CASSQGQPVGPQFF. The CDR3 DNA follows: TGTGCCAGCAGCCAGGGACAGCCGGTCGGCCCGCAGTTCTTC.

This chain connects TRBV6-5 to TRBJ2-5; D call uncertain. CDR1 is MNHEY, CDR2 SVGAGI, per germline. V shed 4 bases and J shed 4 bases, with 10 bases lying between them. The CDR3 is 13 amino acids. CDR3 bases: TGTGCCAGCAGTTTACTTATTGGAGAGACCCAGTACTTC. Translated: CASSLLIGETQYF.

This clonotype has ten or more counts. The chain couples TRBV4-1 to TRBJ2-7; perhaps TRBD2 as D (5 bases). This CDR3 is 14 amino acids long. The V end was cut by 4 bases, the J end by 2 bases, with 12 bases between. The V gene's germline CDR1 is MGHRA and CDR2 YSYEKL. The CDR3 loop reads CASSLRAETYEQYF. CDR3 sequence (DNA): TGCGCCAGCAGCCTGCGGGCGGAGACCTACGAGCAGTACTTC.

This clonotype showed up just once. The chain combines TRBV2 with TRBJ2-7, with unresolved D. Trimming pared 0 bases from V and 2 bases from J, leaving 17 bases between. Germline V gene data show CDR1 as SNHLY and CDR2 as FYNNEI. This CDR3 comprises 17 residues. Here the CDR3 DNA reads TGTGCCAGCAGTGAAGCGCATCTCGGCCGAGTCACCTACGAGCAGTACTTC. Its translation is CASSEAHLGRVTYEQYF.

The chain carries TRBV13 and TRBJ2-1, with 16 positions matching TRBD2. Unmatched junction bases numbered 11, after V lost 5 bases and J lost 1 base. The CDR3 has 20 residues. Germline values: CDR1 PRHDT, CDR2 FYEKMQ (reference sequence). The CDR3 loop reads CASSPPWGLAGGPSYNEQFF. The CDR3, as DNA: TGTGCCAGCAGCCCCCCGTGGGGACTAGCGGGAGGGCCATCCTACAATGAGCAGTTCTTC.

The genes are TRBV3-1 and TRBJ1-2; D gene unclear. The length of the CDR3 is 15 residues. The V end was cut by 1 base, the J end by 4 bases, with 13 bases between. In germline, CDR1 is LGHDT, CDR2 YNNKEL (reference sequence). The CDR3 protein is CASSQGAGHFYGYTF. CDR3 bases: TGTGCCAGCAGCCAAGGCGCTGGGCACTTCTATGGCTACACCTTC.

V gene TRBV6-1 combines with J gene TRBJ1-5; 8 bases are a match to TRBD1. This CDR3 spans 15 amino acids. CDR1 is MNHNS and CDR2 is SASEGT in the germline V gene. After removal of 5 bases from V and 4 bases from J, the junction contained 7 bases not matched to a gene. The DNA of the CDR3 is TGTGCCAGCAGTCGAGACAGGGGAGGTAATCAGCCCCAGCATTTT. The encoded protein is CASSRDRGGNQPQHF.

In this sample, this clonotype turned up a few times. V is TRBV2 and J is TRBJ1-4; TRBD1 might be the D (5 bases). Trimming cost V 3 bases and J 14 bases, with 16 bases left between them. The CDR3 runs to 13 residues. CDR1 SNHLY and CDR2 FYNNEI come from the germline V gene. CDR3 DNA: TGTGCCAGCAGTGAGAGCCGACAGTCTGGGCTGTTTTTT. Its translation: CASSESRQSGLFF.

Points on this clonotype: At one of its ends the junction is not consistent with the germline gene, which may arise from a read error. The V call is TRBV5-5, the J call TRBJ2-1, with 10 bases aligning to TRBD2. The CDR3 spans 16 residues. From germline, CDR1 is SGHKS and CDR2 YYEKEE (reference sequence). The CDR3 loop reads CAGSFRPSGSFGEQFF. The CDR3 bases are TGTGCCGGCAGCTTTAGGCCTAGCGGGAGTTTCGGTGAGCAGTTCTTC.

The CDR3 sequence: CASSFGRNSNQPQHF. CDR3 DNA: TGTGCCAGCAGTTTTGGTAGGAATAGCAATCAGCCCCAGCATTTT. J is TRBJ1-5 and V is TRBV12-3 or TRBV12-4; D call uncertain. The CDR3 runs to 15 residues. The V end was cut by 3 bases, the J end by 0 bases, with 9 bases between.

This clonotype came up a few times. V gene TRBV20-1 combines with J gene TRBJ2-6; D gene ambiguous. CDR1 and CDR2 (germline): DFQATT, SNEGSKA (reference sequence). The V end was cut by 3 bases, the J end by 0 bases, with 9 bases between. This CDR3 spans 15 amino acids. The DNA for the CDR3 is TGCAGTGCTAGCCCCCCGATCTCTGGGGCCAACGTCCTGACTTTC. Translation: CSASPPISGANVLTF.

As regards this clonotype: Just one base apart from a much larger clone, this may be a read error. J is TRBJ1-6 and V is TRBV2, with 9 bases fitting TRBD1. Germline loops: CDR1 SNHLY, CDR2 FYNNEI. CDR3 size: 15 residues. The CDR3 sequence is CACSQGQGYSSPLHF. CDR3 DNA sequence: TGTGCCTGCAGCCAAGGACAGGGGTATAGTTCACCCCTCCACTTT.

J is TRBJ1-6 and V is TRBV7-9; the D is unclear. From germline, CDR1 is SEHNR and CDR2 FQNEAQ (reference sequence). V shed 5 bases and J shed 7 bases, with 21 bases lying between them. This CDR3 has 17 amino acids. CDR3 in DNA: TGTGCCAGCAGCACACACGACCTTGAGGGAGCCAATTCACCCCTCCACTTT. It is translated as CASSTHDLEGANSPLHF.